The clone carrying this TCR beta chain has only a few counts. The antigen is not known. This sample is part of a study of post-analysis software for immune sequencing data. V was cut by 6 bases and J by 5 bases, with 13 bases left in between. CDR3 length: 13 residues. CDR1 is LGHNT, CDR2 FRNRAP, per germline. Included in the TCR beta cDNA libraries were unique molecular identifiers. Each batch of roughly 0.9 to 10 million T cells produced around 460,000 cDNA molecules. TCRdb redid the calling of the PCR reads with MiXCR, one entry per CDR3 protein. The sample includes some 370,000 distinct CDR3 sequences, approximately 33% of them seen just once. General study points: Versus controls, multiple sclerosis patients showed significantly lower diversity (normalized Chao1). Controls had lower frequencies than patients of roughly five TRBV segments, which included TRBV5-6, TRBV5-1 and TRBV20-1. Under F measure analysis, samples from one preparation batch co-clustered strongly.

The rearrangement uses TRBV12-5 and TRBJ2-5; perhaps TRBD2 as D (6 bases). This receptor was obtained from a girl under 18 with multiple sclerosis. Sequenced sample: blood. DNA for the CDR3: TGTGCTAGTGGGTACGGGGCGGGGGAGACCCAGTACTTC. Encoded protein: CASGYGAGETQYF.